This TCR beta chain emerged from a study of T cell responses to AZD1222 COVID-19 vaccine. V was cut by 3 bases and J by 7 bases, with 9 bases left in between. Germline CDR1 reads LNHDA; CDR2 reads SQIVND (reference sequence). The CDR3 contains 13 residues. About this clone: Antigen specificity is unknown.

This table comes from immunoSEQ multiplex PCR, and its TCRdb copy is limited to in-frame clones, with some not included. Of some 140,000 clones in the sample, over 85% were seen once. Study results and caveats: Nearly half of unique spike-specific TCRs reportedly avoided B.1.351 and B.1.1.7 mutated regions. Seropositivity was recorded at baseline in only a handful of AZD1222 recipients.

Sequenced here: peripheral blood, sampled on day 0 of AZD1222 vaccination. This clonotype originated in an adult in good health. The chain carries TRBV19 and TRBJ1-4; no clear D gene. The CDR3 DNA is TGTGCCAGTAGTATTGTGGCCGGTGAAAAACTGTTTTTT. Amino acid sequence: CASSIVAGEKLFF.